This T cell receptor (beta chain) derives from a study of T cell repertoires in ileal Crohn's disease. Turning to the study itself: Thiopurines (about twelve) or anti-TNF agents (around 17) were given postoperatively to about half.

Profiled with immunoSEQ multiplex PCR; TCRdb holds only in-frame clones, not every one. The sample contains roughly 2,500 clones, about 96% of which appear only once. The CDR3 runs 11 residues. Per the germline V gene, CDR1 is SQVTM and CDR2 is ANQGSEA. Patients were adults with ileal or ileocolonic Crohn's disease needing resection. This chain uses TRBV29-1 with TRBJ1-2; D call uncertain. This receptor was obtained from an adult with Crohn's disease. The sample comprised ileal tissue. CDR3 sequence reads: CSFWSDYGYTF. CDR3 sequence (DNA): TGCAGTTTCTGGTCGGACTATGGCTACACCTTC.